A selection of T cell receptor beta chains follows, all from one sample in a study of blood T cells in healthy people across ages. TCRdb itself ran the 5' RACE reads through MiXCR, one entry per CDR3 protein. The sample holds approximately 900,000 distinct CDR3 sequences; 48% are singletons and the top ten take around an eighth. Material: blood. Receptor source: a man aged 25-45 years in good health. Each CDR3 is given with its conserved first and last residue. A D gene is named only where the DNA matches it firmly. Not every row has a clone size; where given, it reads once, few, many or a size class.

J,size,D,V,DNA,CDR3
TRBJ2-1,-,-,TRBV10-3,TGTGCCATCAGTGAGTCGTCGAATCAATACAATGAGCAGTTCTTC,CAISESSNQYNEQFF
TRBJ2-1,few,-,TRBV7-6,TGTGCCAGCAGCTTAGAGTCCCTTGGGACCGCGAATTACAATGAGCAGTTCTTC,CASSLESLGTANYNEQFF
TRBJ1-4,-,-,TRBV25-1,TGTGCCAGCAGTGTTGCGGTTAATGAAAAACTGTTTTTT,CASSVAVNEKLFF
TRBJ1-2,few,-,TRBV27,TGTGCCAGCCGACCGGCACAGGGAAGATACACCTTC,CASRPAQGRYTF
TRBJ1-4,few,TRBD1,TRBV4-1,TGCGCCAGCAGCCTGATGTTCGGACAGGGGGCCGGCAAAAATGAAAAACTGTTTTTT,CASSLMFGQGAGKNEKLFF
TRBJ2-5,few,TRBD2,TRBV3-1,TGTGCCAGCAGCCAATCAGGGAGCGGGAATGAGCAGTACTTC,CASSQSGSGNEQYF
TRBJ2-1,-,TRBD2,TRBV2,TGTGCCAGCGGGACTACGACAACCAATGAGCAGTTCTTC,CASGTTTTNEQFF
TRBJ2-1,-,-,TRBV10-3,TGTGCCATCAGATCCAGGAACGATGAGCAGTTCTTC,CAIRSRNDEQFF
TRBJ1-2,-,TRBD1,TRBV4-1,TGCGCCAGCAGCCAACCCTCAAGGGGGGGACAGGGGAATGGCTACACCTTC,CASSQPSRGGQGNGYTF
TRBJ2-7,-,TRBD2,TRBV6-6,TGTGCCAGCAGTACTAGCGTTTCGGGTGAGCAGTACTTC,CASSTSVSGEQYF
TRBJ1-5,-,TRBD1,TRBV4-3,TGCGCCAGCAGCCAGAAAGGGGGCGATCAGCCCCAGCATTTT,CASSQKGGDQPQHF
TRBJ2-2,few,-,TRBV4-1,TGCGCCAGCAGCCAAGGGTCCATGACCGGGGAGCTGTTTTTT,CASSQGSMTGELFF
TRBJ2-3,-,-,TRBV18,TGTGCCAGCTCACCCCCGGCGCCCACAGATACGCAGTATTTT,CASSPPAPTDTQYF
TRBJ1-1,-,TRBD1,TRBV25-1,TGTGCCAGCAGTGGGACGACAGGGTTGAGCACTGAAGCTTTCTTT,CASSGTTGLSTEAFF
TRBJ2-5,-,TRBD2,TRBV4-1,TGCGCCAGCAGCCCGGGGACTAGGTCGGGGAAAGAGACCCAGTACTTC,CASSPGTRSGKETQYF
TRBJ2-3,-,-,TRBV2,TGTGCCAGCAGTGCTACTGGGTTCGACCAGAGAGATACGCAGTATTTT,CASSATGFDQRDTQYF
TRBJ1-5,-,-,TRBV4-2,TGTGCCAGCAGCCAAGATCAAGGGCAGGGATGGCAGCCCCAGCATTTT,CASSQDQGQGWQPQHF